This TCR beta chain was sequenced during a study of T cell responses to AZD1222 COVID-19 vaccine. Study as a whole: Second doses were pooled across both intervals (about 4 or about 12 weeks).

As to this clone: Its antigen is currently unknown.

Regarding the study as a whole: Unmutated regions of variants are reportedly targeted by nearly half of spike-specific TCRs. White British ancestry dominated among donors, who included more females, and clonal diversity was possibly underestimated.

Clones were sequenced by immunoSEQ multiplex PCR, and TCRdb holds only the in-frame ones, with some missing. Of some 150,000 clones in the sample, approximately 85% were seen once. The receptor comes from an adult in good health. The material was peripheral blood, obtained on day 0 of AZD1222 vaccination.

The CDR3 sequence is CASSGYGNTEAFF. The CDR3 bases are TGTGCCAGCAGTGGTTACGGGAACACTGAAGCTTTCTTT. This rearrangement joins TRBV12-3 or TRBV12-4 to TRBJ1-1; D is ambiguous. Between the trimmed V and J ends, which lost 5 bases and 1 base, there was a span of 8 bases. This CDR3 spans 13 amino acids.